This T cell receptor (beta chain) is drawn from a study of T cells in Graves' hyperthyroidism and ophthalmopathy. Recently diagnosed hyperthyroidism of less than 2 months' duration affected patients aged 18 to 65. Pregnant or lactating patients were excluded, as were those with uncontrolled infection or other autoimmune disease. On the basis of clinical symptoms, serum thyroxine and TRAb, thyroid ultrasound and orbital computed tomography, diagnoses were made. Amplification yielded TCR beta CDR3 regions, with RNA transcripts as the source. The TCR CDR3 first-round RT-PCR relied on the HTBI primer set. TCRdb fed the multiplex PCR reads into MiXCR, producing one record per CDR3 protein. The profile covers hundreds of thousands of distinct CDR3 sequences, with approximately 15% appearing a single time and more than 4.5% taken by the ten largest. This clonotype was observed many times. The V end lost 0 bases, the J end lost 6 bases, and 9 bases lay between the germline ends. The CDR3 is 13 amino acids. CDR1 and CDR2 (germline): LNHNV, YYDKDF (reference sequence).

Sequenced input: blood. This chain uses TRBV15 with TRBJ2-7; D uncertain. The TCR originated in a woman in her 30s with Graves' hyperthyroidism that later progressed to Graves' ophthalmopathy. CDR3 DNA: TGTGCCACCAGCAGAGATAGGACGGCCGAGCAGTACTTC. This gives the protein CATSRDRTAEQYF.